Each of the 13 T cell receptor beta chains below was sequenced from the same sample in a study of monozygotic twins with inflammatory bowel disease. TCRdb reprocessed the 5' RACE reads, with one entry per CDR3 protein and no DNA. In all, the sample yields over 350,000 distinct CDR3 sequences. Source material: blood. All receptors derive from a human donor with ulcerative colitis or Crohn's disease, or a healthy co-twin of an affected twin (not recorded which).

This chain uses TRBV14 with TRBJ2-1; TCRdb picks TRBD1, but there is no DNA to check that call. Germline CDR1 is SGHDN and CDR2 is FVKESK. The CDR3 runs to 17 residues. The chain's CDR3 is CASSLPTPRGASNEQFF.

The V call is TRBV5-1, the J call TRBJ2-1; there is no DNA to check the TCRdb D call of TRBD2. Germline CDR1 SGHRS, CDR2 YFSETQ. The CDR3 sequence is 13 residues long. The CDR3 loop is CASSSGSPAEQFF. Filled out from reference TRBV5-1 and TRBJ2-1, the complete variable domain reads KAGVTQTPRYLIKTRGQQVTLSCSPISGHRSVSWYQQTPGQGLQFLFEYFSETQRNKGNFPGRFSGRQFSNSRSEMNVSTLELGDSALYLCASSSGSPAEQFFGPGTRLTVL.

The chain combines TRBV15 with TRBJ1-4. CDR3 length equals 15 residues. Germline CDR1 is LNHNV and CDR2 is YYDKDF (reference sequence). The CDR3 spells CATSRDPGLGEKLFF.

CDR3 in amino acids: CSAGGRSNQPQHF. The chain joins TRBV20-1 to TRBJ1-5; the D call from TCRdb, TRBD1, cannot be confirmed without DNA. The germline gives CDR1 DFQATT, CDR2 SNEGSKA (reference sequence). The length of the CDR3 is 13 residues.

The rearrangement joins TRBV29-1 to TRBJ2-7; TCRdb proposes TRBD1, but this gene call is untestable without DNA. CDR1 and CDR2 (germline): SQVTM, ANQGSEA. This CDR3 is 13 amino acids long. CDR3 region: CSVRDRGSYEQYF.

J is TRBJ2-5 and V is TRBV5-1; the TRBD2 assignment by TCRdb is unverifiable without DNA. The CDR3 sequence is 14 residues long. From germline, CDR1 is SGHRS and CDR2 YFSETQ. The CDR3 spells CASSATSGQETQYF.

V and J are TRBV5-1 and TRBJ1-3. CDR3 length: 15 amino acids. Germline lookup yields CDR1 SGHRS and CDR2 YFSETQ. This CDR3 is CASSPFGLSGNTIYF.

The chain carries TRBV19 and TRBJ2-1. The CDR3 extends over 15 amino acids. Germline CDR1 is LNHDA and CDR2 is SQIVND (reference sequence). This chain's CDR3 is CASSIGPIQIDEQFF.

The chain carries TRBV10-3 and TRBJ2-2; TCRdb's assignment of TRBD1 cannot be checked, as there is no DNA. Germline V gives CDR1 ENHRY, CDR2 SYGVKD. The CDR3 runs to 19 residues. The CDR3: CAISVTGQGFNFGTGELFF.

The V gene is TRBV2, the J gene TRBJ1-1; lacking DNA, the TRBD1 call made by TCRdb goes unchecked. The V gene's germline CDR1 is SNHLY and CDR2 FYNNEI. This CDR3 contains 14 residues. CDR3 region: CASRHPGQNTEAFF.

The chain links TRBV7-9 to TRBJ1-1. Germline V lookup: CDR1 SEHNR, CDR2 FQNEAQ (reference sequence). This CDR3 is built from 12 residues. CDR3 residues: CASSMTISEAFF.

The chain has TRBV10-3 and TRBJ2-7; TCRdb's D call of TRBD2 is untestable without DNA. Germline-derived CDR1 and CDR2 are ENHRY and SYGVKD. This CDR3 region has 15 residues. Here the CDR3 reads CAISDGTSKNYEQYF.

J is TRBJ2-1 and V is TRBV12-3 or TRBV12-4; no DNA is available, so the TRBD1 call from TCRdb remains unchecked. The CDR3 spans 17 residues. The CDR3 here is CASTRWFGGTANNEQFF.